Shown below are 30 T cell receptor beta chains from a single sample sequenced in a study of cytomegalovirus exposure and HLA in healthy donors (dated by TCRdb to the late 2010s). The receptor library was made with the immunoSEQ multiplex PCR assay. For the multiplex PCR, a mixture combining 60 forward primers for TCR Vbeta segments and 13 reverse primers for TCR Jbeta segments was used. TCRdb obtained this table from immuneACCESS and retained in-frame rearrangements with V and J assigned. These tables miss some clones; where compared with another copy, unresolved V genes account for less than half of the shortfall, and the remainder is unexplained. In all, the sample holds 150,000 to 200,000 clones, and around three quarters of those were seen once. The ten largest clones capture under 2.5% of the sample. The sequenced sample was PBMCs. The source of these receptors is a man aged 35-49 years in good health and CMV-seronegative.

The CDR3 loop reads CASKSQGYNSPLHF. The CDR3 DNA reads TGTGCCAGTAAATCTCAGGGGTATAATTCACCCCTCCACTTT. The rearrangement joins TRBV28 to TRBJ1-6, with D perhaps matching TRBD1 (6 bases). The CDR3 is 14 residues long. V was clipped by 9 bases and J by 4 bases, with 13 bases between them. Per germline, CDR1 MDHEN and CDR2 SYDVKM. Looking up the rest from reference TRBV28 and TRBJ1-6 gives the full variable domain: DVKVTQSSRYLVKRTGEKVFLECVQDMDHENMFWYRQDPGLGLRLIYFSYDVKMKEKGDIPEGYSVSREKKERFSLILESASTNQTSMYLCASKSQGYNSPLHFGNGTRLTVT.

The J gene is TRBJ2-5, the V gene TRBV30; no clear D. The CDR3 length is 13 residues. The germline CDR1 and CDR2 sequences are GTSNPN and SVGIG (reference sequence). V was clipped by 2 bases and J by 3 bases, with 10 bases between them. The CDR3: CAWSPNRKETQYF. In DNA, the CDR3 is TGTGCCTGGAGTCCCAACAGAAAAGAGACCCAGTACTTC.

The CDR3 DNA is TGTGCCAGCAGCTCAAAGGACAGGGGGTTAACCTACGAGCAGTACTTC. Translation gives CASSSKDRGLTYEQYF. The chain recombines TRBV5-6 with TRBJ2-7; 10 bases fit TRBD1. The CDR3 contains 16 residues. V dropped 3 bases and J dropped 2; count of bases not matched to a gene: 8. Germline CDR1 and CDR2: SGHDT and YYEEEE.

This clone was observed once. The chain has TRBV27 and TRBJ2-7; D is perhaps TRBD1 (7 bases). Germline V gives CDR1 MNHEY, CDR2 SMNVEV (reference sequence). V lost 2 bases to trimming and J lost 4 bases, with 15 bases between them. The CDR3 consists of 15 residues. The chain's CDR3 is CASSLQGGAFYEQYF. The CDR3 region has the DNA TGTGCCAGCAGTTTACAGGGGGGCGCATTTTACGAGCAGTACTTC.

This clone showed up just a few times. The chain joins TRBV5-4 to TRBJ1-1; unclear D gene. Trimming pared 0 bases from V and 1 base from J, leaving 7 bases between. This CDR3 is built from 14 residues. Looked up from germline, CDR1 is SGHNT and CDR2 is YYREEE (reference sequence). CDR3 nucleotide sequence: TGTGCCAGCAGCTTGGCCTACAGGAACACTGAAGCTTTCTTT. Residues: CASSLAYRNTEAFF.

V gene TRBV19 combines with J gene TRBJ2-2, with TRBD1 matching 8 bases. V lost 5 bases and J lost 6; bases outside the gene matches: 2. CDR1 is LNHDA, CDR2 SQIVND, per germline (reference sequence). The CDR3 spans 13 residues. The CDR3 DNA sequence: TGTGCCAGTAGTTCACAGGGGGCCGGGGAGCTGTTTTTT. Its protein product is CASSSQGAGELFF.

V is TRBV28 and J is TRBJ2-7; possibly TRBD1 for D (8 bases). Trimming stripped 2 bases from V and 0 bases from J, with 17 bases between. The germline gives CDR1 MDHEN, CDR2 SYDVKM. The length of the CDR3 is 17 residues. Written as DNA, the CDR3 is TGTGCCAGCAGTTTACAGGGGGCCGCGGGAGTCTCCTACGAGCAGTACTTC. It translates to CASSLQGAAGVSYEQYF. The full variable domain, rest sourced from reference TRBV28 and TRBJ2-7, is DVKVTQSSRYLVKRTGEKVFLECVQDMDHENMFWYRQDPGLGLRLIYFSYDVKMKEKGDIPEGYSVSREKKERFSLILESASTNQTSMYLCASSLQGAAGVSYEQYFGPGTRLTVT.

V and J are TRBV28 and TRBJ1-5, with TRBD1 matching 8 bases. This CDR3 region has 16 residues. Trimming at V came to 6 bases and at J to 0 bases, leaving 7 bases not matched to a gene. Germline V gives CDR1 MDHEN, CDR2 SYDVKM. As DNA, the CDR3 is TGTGCCAGCAGACTTCTAACAGGGGGTAGCAATCAGCCCCAGCATTTT. Translating gives CASRLLTGGSNQPQHF. The complete variable domain, with remaining parts taken from reference TRBV28 and TRBJ1-5, reads DVKVTQSSRYLVKRTGEKVFLECVQDMDHENMFWYRQDPGLGLRLIYFSYDVKMKEKGDIPEGYSVSREKKERFSLILESASTNQTSMYLCASRLLTGGSNQPQHFGDGTRLSIL.

The V gene is TRBV28, the J gene TRBJ1-6, with D perhaps matching TRBD1 (5 bases). Germline CDR1 is MDHEN and CDR2 is SYDVKM. The V end was cut by 5 bases, the J end by 13 bases, with 18 bases between. The CDR3 covers 14 residues. Here the CDR3 reads CASSPPGLGGPLHF. The CDR3 DNA is TGTGCCAGCAGTCCCCCAGGTCTGGGGGGTCCCCTCCACTTT.

J is TRBJ2-2 and V is TRBV19; weak D call: TRBD2 (6 bases). Trimming removed 0 bases at V and 3 bases at J, with 11 bases between. From germline, CDR1 is LNHDA and CDR2 SQIVND (reference sequence). The CDR3 is 16 amino acids. Written as DNA, the CDR3 is TGTGCCAGTAGTATAGATCCGGGAGTTGACACCGGGGAGCTGTTTTTT. Translated, it gives CASSIDPGVDTGELFF. Drawing the rest from reference TRBV19 and TRBJ2-2, the complete variable domain is DGGITQSPKYLFRKEGQNVTLSCEQNLNHDAMYWYRQDPGQGLRLIYYSQIVNDFQKGDIAEGYSVSREKKESFPLTVTSAQKNPTAFYLCASSIDPGVDTGELFFGEGSRLTVL.

This clone was detected a few times. The chain combines TRBV30 with TRBJ2-3; D gene uncertain. This CDR3 contains 12 residues. V lost 3 bases and J lost 10, with 14 bases in between. Germline lookup yields CDR1 GTSNPN and CDR2 SVGIG (reference sequence). In DNA form, the CDR3 reads TGTGCCTGGAGCCCCTCCCCAGCGTCGCAGTATTTT. It is translated as CAWSPSPASQYF. Drawing the rest from reference TRBV30 and TRBJ2-3, the complete variable domain is SQTIHQWPATLVQPVGSPLSLECTVEGTSNPNLYWYRQAAGRGLQLLFYSVGIGQISSEVPQNLSASRPQDRQFILSSKKLLLSDSGFYLCAWSPSPASQYFGPGTRLTVL.

In this sample, this clone turned up a few times. The chain recombines TRBV7-9 with TRBJ2-2; D remains unclear. This CDR3 spans 13 amino acids. Trimming took 7 bases from V and 2 from J, leaving 8 bases between them. Germline CDR1 and CDR2: SEHNR and FQNEAQ (reference sequence). CDR3 region: CASNRENTGELFF. In nucleotides, the CDR3 is TGTGCCAGCAATCGAGAAAACACCGGGGAGCTGTTTTTT.

The sample holds one count of this clone. The chain couples TRBV5-1 to TRBJ1-5, with D possibly matching TRBD1 (6 bases). CDR3 length: 14 residues. Trimming took off 2 bases at V and 6 bases at J, with 12 bases between the two ends. Germline V gene data show CDR1 as SGHRS and CDR2 as YFSETQ. In DNA, the CDR3 is TGCGCCAGCAGCTTAGGGGACACGGGTCAGCCCCAGCATTTT. Translating gives CASSLGDTGQPQHF.

The chain recombines TRBV7-2 with TRBJ2-7, with 7 bases lining up with TRBD1. J gave up 1 base and V 5 bases, and 5 bases lay outside the gene matches. The CDR3 contains 14 residues. Germline loops: CDR1 SGHTA, CDR2 FQGNSA. The CDR3 region is CASSINRGSYEQYF. CDR3 sequence (DNA): TGTGCCAGCAGCATCAACAGGGGTTCCTACGAGCAGTACTTC.

The rearrangement joins TRBV11-1 to TRBJ2-3; 9 positions agree with TRBD1. The CDR3 contains 15 residues. Germline V gives CDR1 SGHAT, CDR2 FQDESV (reference sequence). The J segment lost 5 bases and the V segment lost 5 bases, leaving 8 bases of the junction unmatched. The CDR3 DNA reads TGTGCCAGCAGCCCACAGGGGGCTTTGGGAGATACGCAGTATTTT. It yields the protein CASSPQGALGDTQYF.

The chain employs TRBV6-5 and TRBJ2-1; perhaps TRBD2 as D (5 bases). CDR3 size: 13 residues. The V gene's germline CDR1 is MNHEY and CDR2 SVGAGI. Trimming stripped 6 bases from V and 10 bases from J, with 16 bases between. CDR3 bases: TGTGCCAGCAGCCCGGACGTCACGGGGGAGCAGTTCTTC. It codes for CASSPDVTGEQFF.

The V call is TRBV28, the J call TRBJ1-2; 8 nucleotides match TRBD1. The germline gives CDR1 MDHEN, CDR2 SYDVKM. V shed 6 bases, J shed 4 bases, and the junction held 7 bases outside the gene matches. CDR3 length equals 14 residues. The CDR3 reads CASRAPGQAYGYTF. The CDR3 DNA is TGTGCCAGCAGGGCACCGGGACAGGCCTATGGCTACACCTTC.

V gene TRBV29-1 combines with J gene TRBJ2-7, with 12 bases matching TRBD2. There are 14 residues in the CDR3. Unmatched junction bases numbered 9, after V lost 7 bases and J lost 5 bases. CDR1 SQVTM and CDR2 ANQGSEA come from the germline V gene. This CDR3 is CSAQTSGSGDEQYF. CDR3 DNA: TGCAGCGCCCAGACTAGCGGGAGCGGCGACGAGCAGTACTTC.

This chain joins TRBV7-8 and TRBJ2-5, with D unclear. Germline CDR1 is SGHVS and CDR2 is FQNEAQ. The CDR3 has 13 residues. V was clipped by 3 bases and J by 5 bases, with 10 bases between them. The CDR3 loop is CASSFALTETQYF. As DNA, the CDR3 is TGTGCCAGCAGCTTTGCCCTAACGGAGACCCAGTACTTC.

The J gene is TRBJ2-7, the V gene TRBV15; D gene uncertain. Trimming took off 0 bases at V and 0 bases at J, with 9 bases between the two ends. Germline V gene sequence: CDR1 LNHNV, CDR2 YYDKDF (reference sequence). The length of the CDR3 is 15 residues. In DNA, the CDR3 is TGTGCCACCAGCAGAGATGAGAGGTTCTCCTACGAGCAGTACTTC. This encodes CATSRDERFSYEQYF.

The V call is TRBV6-5, the J call TRBJ2-2; the D gene is possibly TRBD2 (6 bases). Germline V CDR1 and CDR2: MNHEY, SVGAGI. This CDR3 is 14 amino acids long. The germline V and J ends were trimmed by 2 bases and 4 bases, with 8 bases remaining between them. This CDR3 reads CASSYLEGTGELFF. DNA of the CDR3: TGTGCCAGCAGTTACCTGGAGGGCACCGGGGAGCTGTTTTTT.

The chain couples TRBV27 to TRBJ1-5, with TRBD1 as a possible D gene (5 bases). Germline V CDR1 and CDR2: MNHEY, SMNVEV (reference sequence). The germline V and J ends were trimmed by 3 bases and 4 bases, with 10 bases remaining between them. The CDR3 length is 14 residues. The CDR3 DNA reads as TGTGCCAGCAGTTTCACAGGCGCTAATCAGCCCCAGCATTTT. Residues: CASSFTGANQPQHF.

The gene calls are TRBV7-8 and TRBJ2-7; 13 bases are a match to TRBD2. CDR3 size: 16 residues. The trim removed 2 bases at V and 7 bases at J, leaving 8 bases unmatched. Germline-derived CDR1 and CDR2 are SGHVS and FQNEAQ. The CDR3 region is CASSLRGLAGTEEQYF. CDR3 coding DNA: TGTGCCAGCAGCTTACGGGGACTAGCGGGAACGGAGGAGCAGTACTTC.

This chain links TRBV10-3 with TRBJ2-2, with 10 bases that match TRBD2. This CDR3 spans 13 amino acids. Germline V gene sequence: CDR1 ENHRY, CDR2 SYGVKD. The V segment lost 8 bases and the J segment 5 bases; nucleotides outside the gene matches: 2. The CDR3 DNA is TGTGCCATCCAGCGGGAGGGGACCGGGGAGCTGTTTTTT. It yields the protein CAIQREGTGELFF.

As for this clone: A read error may account for a junction end that differs from germline. J is TRBJ1-2 and V is TRBV27; possible D gene TRBD1, 6 bases. The germline CDR1 and CDR2 sequences are MNHEY and SMNVEV (reference sequence). The CDR3 sequence is 15 residues long. CDR3 loop: CASSPNRAANYDYTF. As DNA, the CDR3 is TGTGCCAGCAGCCCAAACAGGGCGGCTAACTATGACTACACCTTC.

The V and J genes are TRBV28 and TRBJ2-5; the match to TRBD2 covers 7 bases. The DNA end favors TRBJ2-7, so the J call may be wrong. The CDR3 loop spans 15 amino acids. Germline assignment: CDR1 MDHEN and CDR2 SYDVKM. The CDR3 loop reads CASSPLRDYFYEQYF. CDR3 DNA sequence: TGTGCCAGCAGTCCTCTCCGGGACTATTTCTACGAGCAGTACTTC.

The chain links TRBV7-9 to TRBJ1-2; D might be TRBD1 (5 bases). CDR3 length equals 14 residues. The germline V gene encodes CDR1 SEHNR and CDR2 FQNEAQ (reference sequence). Between the trimmed V and J ends, which lost 5 bases and 4 bases, there was a span of 14 bases. The DNA for the CDR3 is TGTGCCAGCAGCCGATTCGACAGAAGCTATGGCTACACCTTC. This sequence encodes CASSRFDRSYGYTF.

The gene calls are TRBV12-5 and TRBJ2-1; D is possibly TRBD1 (6 bases). The CDR3 has 15 amino acids. V was pared by 3 bases and J by 1 base, with 10 bases between. Per the germline V gene, CDR1 is LGHNT and CDR2 is FRNRAP. The CDR3 DNA follows: TGTGCTAGTGGTTTAACAGGGCTATCCTACAATGAGCAGTTCTTC. As protein: CASGLTGLSYNEQFF.

V usage is TRBV4-3 and J usage is TRBJ2-5; a weak D match, TRBD1 (5 bases). CDR1 is LGHNA, CDR2 YSLEER, per germline. CDR3 length: 15 residues. Trimming took off 1 base at V and 1 base at J, with 10 bases between the two ends. Here the CDR3 reads CASSQGRDSQETQYF. The CDR3 DNA is TGCGCCAGCAGCCAAGGACGTGACAGCCAAGAGACCCAGTACTTC.

The CDR3 DNA reads as TGTGCCAGCAGTTTACACAGGGATCGGGAGACCCAGTACTTC. Translated: CASSLHRDRETQYF. The chain recombines TRBV27 with TRBJ2-5, with D possibly being TRBD1 (6 bases). V was clipped by 2 bases and J by 5 bases, with 12 bases between them. Germline CDR1 and CDR2: MNHEY and SMNVEV (reference sequence). This CDR3 spans 14 amino acids.